Below are 20 T cell receptor beta chains sequenced from a single sample in a study of T cell responses to AZD1222 COVID-19 vaccine (dated by TCRdb to 2020 to 2022). The library was produced with the immunoSEQ multiplex PCR assay. Here the immuneACCESS table is served through TCRdb, limited to in-frame sequences with V and J called. Missing clones are a known gap in these copies; in checked studies unresolved V genes cover under half, and the rest lacks a known reason. Across this sample there are approximately 56,000 clones, with 75% to 90% seen only once. In total, the top ten clones hold approximately 15% of the sample. The sample's time point, from its label and the paper: baseline before first vaccination. The material was peripheral blood, obtained on day 0 of AZD1222 vaccination. The receptors were sampled from an adult in good health.

The rearrangement uses TRBV5-1 and TRBJ2-7, with a tentative D call TRBD2 (5 bases). Trimming stripped 6 bases from V and 2 bases from J, with 18 bases between. From germline, CDR1 is SGHRS and CDR2 YFSETQ. The CDR3 is made up of 15 amino acids. The CDR3 sequence: CASTGKTGGAYEQYF. The CDR3 DNA is TGCGCCAGCACGGGAAAGACGGGCGGAGCCTACGAGCAGTACTTC.

The chain links TRBV7-8 to TRBJ1-6; 8 bases map to TRBD1. V shed 5 bases and J 11 bases; nucleotides not matched to a gene: 11. The CDR3 has 15 amino acids. Germline CDR1 and CDR2: SGHVS and FQNEAQ. CDR3 sequence: CASSAGQGITPPLHF. In DNA form, the CDR3 reads TGTGCCAGCAGCGCCGGACAGGGAATAACGCCACCCCTCCACTTT. Filled out from reference TRBV7-8 and TRBJ1-6, the complete variable domain reads GAGVSQSPRYKVAKRGQDVALRCDPISGHVSLFWYQQALGQGPEFLTYFQNEAQLDKSGLPSDRFFAERPEGSVSTLKIQRTQQEDSAVYLCASSAGQGITPPLHFGNGTRLTVT.

The gene calls are TRBV3-1 (or the pseudogene TRBV3-2) and TRBJ1-6, with 10 bases fitting TRBD1. The CDR3 contains 14 residues. J lost 9 bases, V lost 4 bases, and 3 bases had no gene match. Germline values: CDR1 LGHDT, CDR2 YNNKEL (reference sequence). The CDR3 loop reads CASSRRDRGSPLHF. As DNA, the CDR3 is TGTGCCAGCAGCCGCCGGGACAGGGGTTCACCCCTCCACTTT.

The rearrangement joins TRBV29-1 to TRBJ1-1; the D gene is possibly TRBD1 (6 bases). The CDR3 contains 11 residues. Germline lookup yields CDR1 SQVTM and CDR2 ANQGSEA. Trimming stripped 6 bases from V and 6 bases from J, with 11 bases between. The CDR3 DNA follows: TGCAGCGTCGTTCACAGGGCTGAAGCTTTCTTT. It yields the protein CSVVHRAEAFF.

V gene TRBV28 combines with J gene TRBJ2-7, with a tentative D call TRBD2 (6 bases). This CDR3 region has 14 residues. V was pared by 11 bases and J by 4 bases, with 21 bases between. The germline V gene encodes CDR1 MDHEN and CDR2 SYDVKM. CDR3 sequence (DNA): TGTGCCCACGGGGGACCGACAGCCCCTTACGAGCAGTACTTC. Amino acids: CAHGGPTAPYEQYF. The variable domain in full, with the rest retrieved from reference TRBV28 and TRBJ2-7, is DVKVTQSSRYLVKRTGEKVFLECVQDMDHENMFWYRQDPGLGLRLIYFSYDVKMKEKGDIPEGYSVSREKKERFSLILESASTNQTSMYLCAHGGPTAPYEQYFGPGTRLTVT.

The chain couples TRBV4-1 to TRBJ1-2; 9 bases align to TRBD1. Germline V gives CDR1 MGHRA, CDR2 YSYEKL. There are 15 residues in the CDR3. V lost 4 bases, J lost 3 bases, and 6 bases stayed unmatched. CDR3 nucleotide sequence: TGCGCCAGCAGCCCTGGGACAGGGACGGACTATGGCTACACCTTC. Translating gives CASSPGTGTDYGYTF.

V and J are TRBV6-1 and TRBJ2-5; 14 bases are a match to TRBD2. The J segment lost 5 bases and the V segment lost 4 bases, leaving 9 bases of the junction unmatched. Looked up from germline, CDR1 is MNHNS and CDR2 is SASEGT. The CDR3 is 17 amino acids. CDR3 nucleotides: TGTGCCAGCAGTGTGGGACTAGCGGGGGCCCGAAGCGAGACCCAGTACTTC. Translating it yields CASSVGLAGARSETQYF.

The chain couples TRBV5-4 to TRBJ2-1; the match to TRBD2 covers 8 bases. With V trimmed by 6 bases and J by 9 bases, 8 bases remained unmatched. This CDR3 region has 13 residues. CDR1 is SGHNT, CDR2 YYREEE, per germline (reference sequence). The chain's CDR3 is CASNPGTRGEQFF. DNA for the CDR3: TGTGCCAGCAACCCCGGGACTAGGGGTGAGCAGTTCTTC.

This clone was seen more than once but under ten times. V is TRBV28 and J is TRBJ1-5, with 7 bases lining up with TRBD1. The CDR3 consists of 17 residues. The germline V gene encodes CDR1 MDHEN and CDR2 SYDVKM. V trimming: 5 bases; J trimming: 6 bases; junction bases outside the gene matches: 16. The CDR3 DNA follows: TGTGCCAGCAGTACGAGGACAGGCCCCTCACTCAGTCAGCCCCAGCATTTT. Its translation: CASSTRTGPSLSQPQHF.

The rearrangement links TRBV27 to TRBJ1-2, with D possibly TRBD1 on 6 matching bases. CDR3 size: 15 residues. Germline CDR1 reads MNHEY; CDR2 reads SMNVEV (reference sequence). Deletions cut 3 bases from V and 2 bases from J, with 13 bases between. This CDR3 reads CASSFEGRGNYGYTF. The CDR3, as DNA: TGTGCCAGCAGTTTCGAGGGCAGGGGAAACTATGGCTACACCTTC.

This sequence joins TRBV7-9 and TRBJ2-1; TRBD2 agrees at 7 bases. V lost 2 bases, J lost 0 bases, and 7 bases stayed unmatched. Germline CDR1 and CDR2: SEHNR and FQNEAQ (reference sequence). The CDR3 extends over 17 amino acids. CDR3 nucleotide sequence: TGTGCCAGCAGCTTAACAAGCGGGGCGAGCTCCTACAATGAGCAGTTCTTC. It specifies CASSLTSGASSYNEQFF. The full variable domain, rest sourced from reference TRBV7-9 and TRBJ2-1, is DTGVSQNPRHKITKRGQNVTFRCDPISEHNRLYWYRQTLGQGPEFLTYFQNEAQLEKSRLLSDRFSAERPKGSFSTLEIQRTEQGDSAMYLCASSLTSGASSYNEQFFGPGTRLTVL.

The chain recombines TRBV28 with TRBJ2-5, with D maybe TRBD2 (5 bases). Trimming cost V 1 base and J 4 bases, with 7 bases left between them. CDR3 size: 13 residues. The V gene's germline CDR1 is MDHEN and CDR2 SYDVKM. In nucleotides, the CDR3 is TGTGCCAGCAGTTTATTAGCGTCAGAGACCCAGTACTTC. It translates to CASSLLASETQYF.

The chain carries TRBV15 and TRBJ2-3; D possibly corresponds to TRBD2 (6 bases). The CDR3 runs 14 residues. Trimming stripped 8 bases from V and 0 bases from J, with 12 bases between. CDR1 LNHNV and CDR2 YYDKDF come from the germline V gene (reference sequence). CDR3 in amino acids: CATRGSLSTDTQYF. The CDR3, as DNA: TGTGCCACCCGGGGGTCTCTCAGCACAGATACGCAGTATTTT.

This chain links TRBV5-6 with TRBJ2-5, with D maybe TRBD2 (5 bases). Trimming pared 3 bases from V and 4 bases from J, leaving 10 bases between. Germline CDR1 SGHDT, CDR2 YYEEEE. This CDR3 comprises 13 residues. The CDR3 sequence: CASSYEGRETQYF. CDR3 bases: TGTGCCAGCAGCTACGAGGGTCGAGAGACCCAGTACTTC.

The chain has TRBV14 and TRBJ2-3; D remains unclear. V shed 2 bases and J shed 2 bases, with 8 bases lying between them. This CDR3 contains 14 residues. Germline CDR1 reads SGHDN; CDR2 reads FVKESK. CDR3 bases: TGTGCCAGCAGCCAAACTCGAAACACAGATACGCAGTATTTT. As protein: CASSQTRNTDTQYF. The variable domain in full, completed from reference TRBV14 and TRBJ2-3, reads EAGVTQFPSHSVIEKGQTVTLRCDPISGHDNLYWYRRVMGKEIKFLLHFVKESKQDESGMPNNRFLAERTGGTYSTLKVQPAELEDSGVYFCASSQTRNTDTQYFGPGTRLTVL.

V usage is TRBV30 and J usage is TRBJ1-5; a possible D gene is TRBD1 (6 bases). The V end lost 0 bases, the J end lost 0 bases, and 21 bases lay between the germline ends. CDR1 is GTSNPN, CDR2 SVGIG, per germline (reference sequence). The CDR3 consists of 19 residues. This CDR3 is CAWSVRSSSGTYSNQPQHF. Written as DNA, the CDR3 is TGTGCCTGGAGTGTACGCTCCTCTTCCGGGACATATAGCAATCAGCCCCAGCATTTT.

V gene TRBV10-3 combines with J gene TRBJ2-5, with D maybe TRBD2 (5 bases). The CDR3 sequence is 14 residues long. V lost 2 bases, J lost 2 bases, and 9 bases lay in between. Germline CDR1 is ENHRY and CDR2 is SYGVKD. This chain's CDR3 is CAISEGGGQETQYF. In DNA form, the CDR3 reads TGTGCCATCAGTGAGGGCGGAGGTCAAGAGACCCAGTACTTC.

The chain uses TRBV29-1 and TRBJ2-1; perhaps TRBD2 as D (7 bases). V was shortened by 0 bases and J by 5 bases, with 14 bases between the two germline ends. The CDR3 is made up of 15 amino acids. CDR1 is SQVTM and CDR2 is ANQGSEA in the germline V gene. CDR3 loop: CSVEDGGPWDNEQFF. The CDR3 DNA follows: TGCAGCGTTGAAGACGGGGGGCCTTGGGACAATGAGCAGTTCTTC.

The chain uses TRBV18 and TRBJ2-7; D uncertain. The CDR3 consists of 13 residues. Germline-derived CDR1 and CDR2 are KGHSH and LQKENI. The germline V and J ends were trimmed by 4 bases and 3 bases, with 10 bases remaining between them. The CDR3: CASSLEKDYEQYF. CDR3 nucleotide sequence: TGTGCCAGCTCACTGGAGAAAGACTACGAGCAGTACTTC.

V and J are TRBV28 and TRBJ2-2; D is possibly TRBD1 or TRBD2 (5 bases each). CDR1 MDHEN and CDR2 SYDVKM come from the germline V gene. This CDR3 region has 13 residues. V gave up 3 bases and J gave up 5 bases, with 7 bases separating them. The CDR3 reads CASSFGGTGELFF. The CDR3, as DNA: TGTGCCAGCAGTTTTGGGGGTACCGGGGAGCTGTTTTTT.